Listed here are 26 T cell receptor beta chains from one sample, sequenced in a study of CXCR3-negative and CXCR3-positive naive CD8 T cells. Carrying UMI labels, the TRB cDNA libraries were prepared through 5' RACE. TCRdb reprocessed the 5' RACE reads, with one entry per CDR3 protein and no DNA. The sample table includes fewer than 55,000 distinct CDR3 sequences. The sample was naive CXCR3- CD8+ T cells from blood. Subset specified: CD45RO-CCR7+CD27+CD95- naive CD8+ T cells lacking CXCR3 (TNR3-). These receptors were collected from a human donor in good health. Some clones in this sample may be carry-over from other donors' samples.

The V gene is TRBV2, the J gene TRBJ1-1; there is no DNA to check the TCRdb D call of TRBD1. The CDR3 totals 15 residues. Germline lookup yields CDR1 SNHLY and CDR2 FYNNEI. CDR3 sequence reads: CANRAPTGGITEAFF.

This sequence joins TRBV28 and TRBJ2-2. Germline values: CDR1 MDHEN, CDR2 SYDVKM. The CDR3 is 15 residues long. The CDR3 region is CASSLIKDEAGELFF. Looking up the rest from reference TRBV28 and TRBJ2-2 gives the full variable domain: DVKVTQSSRYLVKRTGEKVFLECVQDMDHENMFWYRQDPGLGLRLIYFSYDVKMKEKGDIPEGYSVSREKKERFSLILESASTNQTSMYLCASSLIKDEAGELFFGEGSRLTVL.

This chain links TRBV27 with TRBJ2-1; TCRdb names TRBD2, which stays unverified in the absence of DNA. CDR1 and CDR2 (germline): MNHEY, SMNVEV (reference sequence). The CDR3 is 15 amino acids. CDR3 sequence reads: CASSLIAGGLNEQFF.

This chain joins TRBV5-1 and TRBJ2-7; TCRdb names TRBD2, which stays unverified in the absence of DNA. Germline V gives CDR1 SGHRS, CDR2 YFSETQ. CDR3 length: 17 residues. The CDR3 is CASSLVGLSGSSGEQYF. The full variable domain, in which reference TRBV5-1 and TRBJ2-7 provide the parts outside the CDR3, is KAGVTQTPRYLIKTRGQQVTLSCSPISGHRSVSWYQQTPGQGLQFLFEYFSETQRNKGNFPGRFSGRQFSNSRSEMNVSTLELGDSALYLCASSLVGLSGSSGEQYFGPGTRLTVT.

This chain links TRBV12-3 or TRBV12-4 with TRBJ2-1. The CDR3 is made up of 15 amino acids. This CDR3 is CASSRVQNIYNEQFF.

V and J are TRBV7-6 and TRBJ1-6; TCRdb outputs TRBD1, but without DNA this stays unchecked. CDR1 is SGHVS, CDR2 FNYEAQ, per germline. The CDR3 is made up of 13 amino acids. The CDR3 protein is CASSLSPQSPLHF.

The gene calls are TRBV20-1 and TRBJ2-1; as DNA is missing, the TRBD2 call by TCRdb cannot be tested. Germline V gene lookup returns CDR1 DFQATT and CDR2 SNEGSKA (reference sequence). There are 15 residues in the CDR3. This CDR3 is CSATASSSIYNEQFF.

The chain employs TRBV6-6 and TRBJ1-5. This CDR3 is 12 amino acids long. The V gene's germline CDR1 is MNHNY and CDR2 SVGAGI (reference sequence). The CDR3 sequence: CASNAYNQPQHF.

The J gene is TRBJ1-5, the V gene TRBV28; TCRdb outputs TRBD1, but without DNA this stays unchecked. This CDR3 contains 14 residues. Germline CDR1 is MDHEN and CDR2 is SYDVKM. This chain's CDR3 is CASSPGQFNQPQHF.

CDR3 amino acids: CSAFATDGLNTEAFF. The chain carries TRBV29-1 and TRBJ1-1; the TCRdb D gene call, TRBD1, has no DNA to confirm it. This CDR3 is 15 amino acids long. The germline gives CDR1 SQVTM, CDR2 ANQGSEA.

This sequence joins TRBV20-1 and TRBJ1-4; as DNA is missing, the TRBD1 call by TCRdb cannot be tested. Germline loops: CDR1 DFQATT, CDR2 SNEGSKA (reference sequence). This CDR3 has 16 residues. The CDR3 protein is CSAPTGAVTTNEKLFF.

The chain combines TRBV11-2 with TRBJ1-5. Per germline, CDR1 SGHAT and CDR2 FQNNGV. CDR3 size: 15 residues. The CDR3 sequence: CASSFDTTFGQPQHF.

This sequence joins TRBV7-9 and TRBJ2-7; TCRdb lists TRBD1, though no DNA is available to test this call. CDR1 is SEHNR and CDR2 is FQNEAQ in the germline V gene (reference sequence). The CDR3 length is 13 residues. CDR3 protein: CASSPGTGPEQYF.

The chain carries TRBV20-1 and TRBJ2-3; TCRdb selects TRBD1, and the lack of DNA leaves this call unchecked. CDR1 is DFQATT and CDR2 is SNEGSKA in the germline V gene (reference sequence). This CDR3 is built from 17 residues. CDR3 sequence: CSVEEEGLRTRADTQYF.

This chain joins TRBV29-1 and TRBJ2-5; TCRdb gives TRBD1 as the D gene, but with no DNA this cannot be confirmed. The CDR3 totals 15 residues. CDR1 is SQVTM, CDR2 ANQGSEA, per germline. CDR3 residues: CSVHRGDLPQEAQYF.

The J gene is TRBJ2-5, the V gene TRBV6-1; TCRdb's D call of TRBD2 is untestable without DNA. CDR1 is MNHNS, CDR2 SASEGT, per germline. The length of the CDR3 is 14 residues. CDR3 amino acids: CASTPGLAEETQYF.

The rearrangement uses TRBV29-1 and TRBJ2-7; TCRdb's D gene call, TRBD2, goes unchecked for lack of DNA. Germline assignment: CDR1 SQVTM and CDR2 ANQGSEA. CDR3 length: 16 residues. The CDR3 here is CSVTGLAGEVSYEQYF.

The gene calls are TRBV29-1 and TRBJ2-3; TCRdb's D call, TRBD1, is unchecked because there is no DNA. Germline V gives CDR1 SQVTM, CDR2 ANQGSEA. The CDR3 sequence is 12 residues long. CDR3 protein: CSAAGGTDTQYF.

J is TRBJ2-7 and V is TRBV12-3 or TRBV12-4; lacking DNA, the TRBD2 call made by TCRdb goes unchecked. The CDR3 sequence is 14 residues long. The CDR3 loop reads CASTEADLQETQYF.

The CDR3 reads CASEAGGPQTGELFF. V usage is TRBV7-2 and J usage is TRBJ2-2; no DNA is available, so the TRBD2 call from TCRdb remains unchecked. The germline V gene encodes CDR1 SGHTA and CDR2 FQGNSA. This CDR3 comprises 15 residues.

The chain carries TRBV28 and TRBJ1-1; absent DNA, TCRdb's TRBD1 call cannot be checked. The length of the CDR3 is 14 residues. Germline CDR1 reads MDHEN; CDR2 reads SYDVKM. The CDR3 sequence is CASTPRGAGTEAFF. The full variable domain, its missing parts supplied by reference TRBV28 and TRBJ1-1, is DVKVTQSSRYLVKRTGEKVFLECVQDMDHENMFWYRQDPGLGLRLIYFSYDVKMKEKGDIPEGYSVSREKKERFSLILESASTNQTSMYLCASTPRGAGTEAFFGQGTRLTVV.

J is TRBJ2-3 and V is TRBV3-1; without DNA, the TCRdb call of TRBD1 cannot be checked. Germline V CDR1 and CDR2: LGHDT, YNNKEL (reference sequence). There are 15 residues in the CDR3. CDR3 protein: CASSQDREGTDTQYF.

The chain carries TRBV5-1 and TRBJ2-5. The CDR3 is made up of 12 amino acids. Germline V gene sequence: CDR1 SGHRS, CDR2 YFSETQ. CDR3 sequence reads: CASSSPRETQYF.

The J gene is TRBJ2-7, the V gene TRBV6-5; TCRdb's D call of TRBD1 is untestable without DNA. Per germline, CDR1 MNHEY and CDR2 SVGAGI. CDR3 length: 15 residues. The CDR3 spells CASSPLPSGTYEQYF.

This rearrangement joins TRBV27 to TRBJ2-3; the D call from TCRdb, TRBD2, cannot be confirmed without DNA. CDR1 MNHEY and CDR2 SMNVEV come from the germline V gene (reference sequence). The CDR3 has 17 amino acids. This CDR3 reads CASSLPSSGGDTDTQYF.

This rearrangement joins TRBV20-1 to TRBJ1-1; the TRBD1 assignment by TCRdb is unverifiable without DNA. The CDR3 covers 13 residues. Germline values: CDR1 DFQATT, CDR2 SNEGSKA (reference sequence). CDR3 sequence: CSARAGMVTEAFF.